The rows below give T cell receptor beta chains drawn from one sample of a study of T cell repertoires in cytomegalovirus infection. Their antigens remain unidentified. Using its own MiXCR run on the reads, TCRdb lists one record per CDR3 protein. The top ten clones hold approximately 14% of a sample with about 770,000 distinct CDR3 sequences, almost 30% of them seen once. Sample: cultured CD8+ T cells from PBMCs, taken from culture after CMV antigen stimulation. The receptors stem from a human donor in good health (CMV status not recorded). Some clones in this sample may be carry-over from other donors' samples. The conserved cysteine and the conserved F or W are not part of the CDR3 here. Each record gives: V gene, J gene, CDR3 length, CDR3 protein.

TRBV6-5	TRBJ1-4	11	ASSSRQIEKLF
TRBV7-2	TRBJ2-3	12	ASSLDDSTDTQY
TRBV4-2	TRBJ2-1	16	ASSQGYPRGSSYNEQF
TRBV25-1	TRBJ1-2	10	ASSEGGHGYT
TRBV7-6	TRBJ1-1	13	ASSSPDSPNTEAF
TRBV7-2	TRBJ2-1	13	ASSDQGSPYNEQF
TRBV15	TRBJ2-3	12	ATSRRGNTDTQY
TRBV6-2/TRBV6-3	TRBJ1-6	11	ASRFEYNSPLH
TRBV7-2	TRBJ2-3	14	ASSYGRGPSTDTQY
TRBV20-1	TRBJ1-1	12	SVGFGEYGTEAF
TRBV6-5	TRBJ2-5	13	ASRPSTGLQETQY
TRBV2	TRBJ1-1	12	ATQSKEGNTEAF
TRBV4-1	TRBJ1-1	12	ASSPVGGSPEAF
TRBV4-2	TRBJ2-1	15	ASSQSTGLAGAYEQF
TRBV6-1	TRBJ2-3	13	ASSPSGTDTDTQY
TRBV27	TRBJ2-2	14	ASRPRSGDYTGELF
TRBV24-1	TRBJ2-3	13	ATSEVTAGTDTQY
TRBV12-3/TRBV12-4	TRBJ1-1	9	ASSYDREAF
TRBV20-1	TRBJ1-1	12	SATKLGVNTEAF
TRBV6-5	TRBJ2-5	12	ASSYHAGEGTQY
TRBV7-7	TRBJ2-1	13	ASSPERGAYNEQF